This T cell receptor beta chain was profiled in a study of cytomegalovirus exposure and HLA in healthy donors. Primers: 60 Vbeta forward and 13 Jbeta reverse. In the original workflow: Roughly 11 million of the about 80 million unique TCR beta chains counted in a later analysis were shared. Assay used: immunoSEQ multiplex PCR; TCRdb lists only in-frame clones, some missing. Clonal size and the V and J genes are those of that table, whereas D and trimming came from the DNA. This table holds some 220,000 clones, around 83% found once. Study-level points and caveats: Later, an analysis found that common viral pathogens appeared to be linked with several of the most significant clusters. Most of the CMV-associated TCR beta chains (in a later analysis) appeared to be HLA-restricted.

Germline V gene lookup returns CDR1 GTSNPN and CDR2 SVGIG (reference sequence). V shed 2 bases and J 5 bases; nucleotides not matched to a gene: 8. The CDR3 is made up of 14 amino acids. This clone was recorded a few times. Its target is not known. The sample comprised PBMCs. The J gene is TRBJ1-2, the V gene TRBV30; 7 nucleotides align to TRBD1. This clonotype originated in a girl aged 2 to 10 in good health and CMV-seronegative. Here the CDR3 DNA reads TGTGCCTGGAGTAGGGGGCAGGGGTCTTATGGCTACACCTTC. It specifies CAWSRGQGSYGYTF.